This TCR beta chain was identified in a study of T cell responses to AZD1222 COVID-19 vaccine. In the study overall: Second-dose intervals near 4 or 12 weeks were combined. Findings and limits, study-wide: There were mostly white British donors and more females than males, and clonal diversity was possibly underestimated.

This clone was found once. Its target is unknown. Only in-frame clones appear in the TCRdb table, and some are missing; sequencing was by immunoSEQ multiplex PCR. The table records roughly 71,000 clones, around 85% of them present only once. CDR1 is SGHRS, CDR2 YFSETQ, per germline. V dropped 4 bases and J dropped 1; count of bases not matched to a gene: 8. This CDR3 is built from 16 residues. This TCR came from an adult in good health. This chain links TRBV5-1 with TRBJ2-7; 10 nucleotides match TRBD2. This specimen was peripheral blood, taken on day 0 of AZD1222 vaccination. For the CDR3, the DNA is TGCGCCAGCAGCGCCGGGACTAGCGCATTATCCTACGAGCAGTACTTC. Its protein product is CASSAGTSALSYEQYF.